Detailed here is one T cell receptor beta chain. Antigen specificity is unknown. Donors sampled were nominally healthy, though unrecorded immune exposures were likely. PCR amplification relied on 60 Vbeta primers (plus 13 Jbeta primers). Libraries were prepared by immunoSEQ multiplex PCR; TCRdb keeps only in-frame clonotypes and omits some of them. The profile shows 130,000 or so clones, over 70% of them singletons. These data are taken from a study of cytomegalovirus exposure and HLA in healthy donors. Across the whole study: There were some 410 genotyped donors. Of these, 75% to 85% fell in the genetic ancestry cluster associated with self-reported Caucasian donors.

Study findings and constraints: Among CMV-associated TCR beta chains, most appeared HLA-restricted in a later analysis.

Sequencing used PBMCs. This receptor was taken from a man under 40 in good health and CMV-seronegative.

Written as DNA, the CDR3 is TGTGCCAGCAGTCCACGGGGGGCTAGCACAGATACGCAGTATTTT. Translation: CASSPRGASTDTQYF. The chain employs TRBV6-6 and TRBJ2-3; maybe TRBD2 (7 bases). The germline gives CDR1 MNHNY, CDR2 SVGAGI (reference sequence). The CDR3 spans 15 residues. Trimming took off 5 bases at V and 0 bases at J, with 12 bases between the two ends.